The entry below gives a single T cell receptor (beta chain) sequence along with its context. The CDR3 totals 12 residues. V shed 3 bases and J shed 4 bases, with 9 bases lying between them. In germline, CDR1 is DFQATT, CDR2 SNEGSKA (reference sequence). The TCRbeta library incorporated unique molecular identifiers. MiXCR was run by TCRdb on the PCR reads, yielding one entry per CDR3 protein. Among 640,000 or so distinct CDR3 sequences listed, 15% to 20% were seen once. These data belong to a study of T-cell reconstitution after alpha-beta-depleted transplantation in children. V and J are TRBV20-1 and TRBJ1-2; D not resolved. The sequence was collected from a human donor who donated a stem cell graft to a child with acute myeloid leukemia. The source material was PBMCs from the stem cell graft donor, sampled from the stem cell graft. The CDR3 region has the DNA TGCAGTGCTAGTCCAGCGGTCTATGGCTACACCTTC. Translation: CSASPAVYGYTF.